This passage covers 3 T cell receptor beta chains from one sample sequenced in a study of lymphopenia after photon versus proton radiotherapy. Assay: immunoSEQ multiplex PCR; the TCRdb copy retains only in-frame clones and omits some. This sample has over 30,000 clones; nearly 85% occur once, and the top ten carry around 13%. Sequences were derived from peripheral blood, sampled from a patient treated with proton-based radiotherapy. The receptors stem from a woman aged 70-85 years with pancreatic cancer.

The chain is built from TRBV28 and TRBJ2-4, with a weak D call TRBD2 (6 bases). The V end was cut by 5 bases, the J end by 2 bases, with 19 bases between. Looked up from germline, CDR1 is MDHEN and CDR2 is SYDVKM. The CDR3 is 17 amino acids. CDR3 bases: TGTGCCAGCAGTCGACCGGGAGCGGACGCGACCAAAAACATTCAGTACTTC. It translates to CASSRPGADATKNIQYF.

The genes are TRBV2 and TRBJ1-2; the D is unclear. The germline CDR1 and CDR2 sequences are SNHLY and FYNNEI. The CDR3 spans 11 residues. V lost 6 bases and J lost 1, with 3 bases in between. The CDR3 here is CASSVNYGYTF. The CDR3 region has the DNA TGTGCCAGCAGCGTTAACTATGGCTACACCTTC.

With respect to this clone: At one end, the junction sequence differs from germline, possibly due to a read error. The chain has TRBV7-2 and TRBJ1-4, with D tentatively TRBD1 (6 bases). Germline V gene data show CDR1 as SGHTA and CDR2 as FQGNSA. The CDR3 is 16 residues long. The CDR3 DNA is TGTGCCAGCAGCTTTACTGCCGGGACAACCAATGAAAAACTGTTTTTT. Its translation: CASSFTAGTTNEKLFF. Full variable domain (remainder filled in from reference TRBV7-2 and TRBJ1-4): GAGVSQSPSNKVTEKGKDVELRCDPISGHTALYWYRQSLGQGLEFLIYFQGNSAPDKSGLPSDRFSAERTGGSVSTLTIQRTQQEDSAVYLCASSFTAGTTNEKLFFGSGTQLSVL.